These T cell receptor beta chains were read from a single sample in a study of blood T cells in healthy people across ages. A single record per CDR3 protein comes from TCRdb applying MiXCR to the 5' RACE reads. Of 1.5 million to 1.9 million distinct CDR3 sequences listed, approximately 43% are singletons. Material for sequencing was blood. All receptors come from a woman younger than 30 in good health. Each CDR3 is given with its conserved first and last residue.

TRBV24-1 CATSDREGSYEQYF
TRBV7-2 CASSLGQGRRINGELFF
TRBV5-1 CASSPRDYEGEQFF
TRBV19 CASTGQATNEKLFF
TRBV12-3/TRBV12-4 CASSLIWSPTDTQYF
TRBV7-2 CASSPGGGLIAKNIQYF
TRBV4-2 CASSQQDAGYEQYF
TRBV4-3 CASSQGPVAGHYGYTF
TRBV11-2 CASSLEVGGGDEQFF
TRBV14 CASSPLGSFYDTEAFF
TRBV27 CASSLTGAGGYEQYF
TRBV3-1 CASSQVYRPNTEAFF
TRBV14 CASSQVRGRRDGYTF
TRBV7-9 CASSLARGSLSYEQYF
TRBV7-2 CASSTPSGRAKRAYNEQFF
TRBV6-5 CANSYHLERGGYTF
TRBV9 CASSALDRGHNEQFF
TRBV30 CAWSVGTGLDTQYF
TRBV5-1 CASTLAQGGEQYF
TRBV27 CASSLPWTTSYNEQYF
TRBV4-3 CASSQRGRGQVNYSYTF
TRBV7-2 CASSFGGGAAETQYF
TRBV27 CASSLKVSGELFF
TRBV6-1 CASSQGLAGVNTDTQYF
TRBV6-2/TRBV6-3 CASSYGQGRSGANVLTF
TRBV20-1 CSARDWGRAGANEQFF
TRBV4-1 CASSQIRVSANEKLFF
TRBV27 CASSSFGTSGASSYNEQFF
TRBV2 CASSSQGSDTQYF
TRBV4-3 CASSQEGGRFYEQYF
TRBV20-1 CSARSVPNTEAFF
TRBV6-1 CASGRQDYGYTF
TRBV29-1 CSVDEGATYGYTF
TRBV18 CASSPPVQTQYF
TRBV12-3/TRBV12-4 CASSFVPAEETQYF
TRBV10-3 CAINQGQGYEQYF
TRBV4-2 CASSQDTGTGDFSGNTIYF
TRBV27 CASRGRGPQHF
TRBV29-1 CSGGDRASYNEQFF
TRBV29-1 CSVARSTEAFF
TRBV4-3 CASSLGLAGGLYNEQFF
TRBV18 CASSPPRGQVGYGYTF
TRBV27 CASLSYFRDDTEAFF
TRBV6-2/TRBV6-3 CASRQTGDNQPQHF
TRBV15 CATSRPGDRSYEQYF
TRBV20-1 CSARPQGQGVTEAFF
TRBV6-1 CASSETGITEAFF
TRBV9 CASSRGGGSTDTQYF
TRBV12-3/TRBV12-4 CASRTGTGGSNEQFF
TRBV7-9 CASRPQGYEQFF